This note documents a single T cell receptor (beta chain) sequence. The CDR3 is 15 residues long. The V end was cut by 4 bases, the J end by 2 bases, with 14 bases between. CDR1 and CDR2 from the germline V gene are LGHDT and YNNKEL (reference sequence). Study processing details: How many nucleated cells were present was estimated from reference gene primer amplification. Profiled with immunoSEQ multiplex PCR; TCRdb holds only in-frame clones, not every one. V and J calls and clone size are those listed in that table; D and trimming were worked out from the DNA. This table has about 91,000 clones, around 79% appearing once. The data belong to a study of blood T cell repertoires in COVID-19. Whole-study context: Researchers got acute and convalescent COVID-19 samples from the United States, Italy and Spain. PBMCs, B-cell-depleted T cells, or T cells provided the cDNA or gDNA that made up the material.

The source material was peripheral blood. V and J are TRBV3-1 (or the pseudogene TRBV3-2) and TRBJ1-2; maybe TRBD1 (6 bases). This receptor was taken from a woman older than 75 with acute or convalescent COVID-19. CDR3 protein: CASSPGDVRNYGYTF. For the CDR3, the DNA is TGTGCCAGCAGCCCAGGGGACGTAAGGAACTATGGCTACACCTTC.